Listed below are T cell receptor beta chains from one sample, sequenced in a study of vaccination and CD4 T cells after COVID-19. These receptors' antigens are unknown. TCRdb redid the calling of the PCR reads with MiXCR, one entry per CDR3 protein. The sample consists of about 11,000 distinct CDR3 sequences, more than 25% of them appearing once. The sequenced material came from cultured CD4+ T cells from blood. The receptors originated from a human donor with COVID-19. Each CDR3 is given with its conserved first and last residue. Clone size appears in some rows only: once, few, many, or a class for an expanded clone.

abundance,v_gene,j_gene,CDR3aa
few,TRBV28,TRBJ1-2,CASSLVGAPNGYTF
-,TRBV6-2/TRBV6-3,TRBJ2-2,CASSYPQTVTGELFF
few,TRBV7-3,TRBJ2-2,CASSLGGGANTGELFF
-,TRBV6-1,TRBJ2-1,CASSSGGSSYNEQFF
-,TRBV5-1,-,CASRGGGATTNEQYF
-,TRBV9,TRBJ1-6,CASSVQGANSPLHF
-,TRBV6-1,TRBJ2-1,CASSDRGGIHEQFF
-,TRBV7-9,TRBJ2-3,CASSLDRGDTQYF
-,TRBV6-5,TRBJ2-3,CASSYLQAATDTQYF
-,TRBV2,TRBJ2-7,CAGLRAVGLSEQYF
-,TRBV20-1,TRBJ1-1,CSALEPGRMNTEAFF
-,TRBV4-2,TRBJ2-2,CASSRRILNTGELFF
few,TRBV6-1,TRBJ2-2,CATGTSGGHTGELFF
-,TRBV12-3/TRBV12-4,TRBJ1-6,CASNTRDSPLHF
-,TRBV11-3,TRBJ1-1,CASSQDSYTEAFF
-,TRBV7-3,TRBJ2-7,CASSSSPYEQYF
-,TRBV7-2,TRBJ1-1,CASSWDRNQNTEAFF
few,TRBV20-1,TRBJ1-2,CSADRSDRANYGYTF
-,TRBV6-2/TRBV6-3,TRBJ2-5,CASSYSGTQETQYF
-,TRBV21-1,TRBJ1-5,CASSKNEYSGAGNQPQHF
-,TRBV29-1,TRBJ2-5,CSVEGSRGAQETQYF
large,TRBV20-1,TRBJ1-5,CSASRDSNQPQHF
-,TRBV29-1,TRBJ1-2,CSVRGVSYGYTF
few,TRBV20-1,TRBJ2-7,CSARDGGRVNSEQYF
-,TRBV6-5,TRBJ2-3,CASSYSRLAGGDTQYF
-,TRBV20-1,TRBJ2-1,CSARGRTSGDRTHNEQFF
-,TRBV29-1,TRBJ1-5,CSVAGQKNQPQHF
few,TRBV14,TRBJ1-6,CASCTGSYNSPLHF
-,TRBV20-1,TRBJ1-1,CSAPDRTTEAFF
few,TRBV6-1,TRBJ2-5,CASTGVQETQYF
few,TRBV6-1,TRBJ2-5,CASSNHRDRVTETQYF
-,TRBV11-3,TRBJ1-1,CASSRKKQGNTEAFF
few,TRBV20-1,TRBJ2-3,CSATGLAGYTDTQYF
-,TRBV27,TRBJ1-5,CASSLSPGEQPQHF
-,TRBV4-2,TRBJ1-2,CASSREGQGNYGYTF